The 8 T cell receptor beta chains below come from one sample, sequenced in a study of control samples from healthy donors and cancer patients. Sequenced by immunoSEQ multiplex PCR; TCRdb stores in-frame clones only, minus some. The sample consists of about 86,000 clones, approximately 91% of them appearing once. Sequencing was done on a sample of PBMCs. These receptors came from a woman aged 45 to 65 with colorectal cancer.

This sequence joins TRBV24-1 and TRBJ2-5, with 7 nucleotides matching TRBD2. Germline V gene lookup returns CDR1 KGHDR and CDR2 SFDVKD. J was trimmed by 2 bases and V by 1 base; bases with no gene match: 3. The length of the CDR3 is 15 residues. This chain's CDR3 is CATSDFGAGQETQYF. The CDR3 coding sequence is TGTGCCACCAGTGATTTTGGAGCGGGGCAAGAGACCCAGTACTTC.

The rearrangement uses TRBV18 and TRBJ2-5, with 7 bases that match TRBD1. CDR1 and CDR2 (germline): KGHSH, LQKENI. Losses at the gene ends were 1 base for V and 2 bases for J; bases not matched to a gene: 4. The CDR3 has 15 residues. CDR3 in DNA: TGTGCCAGCTCACCACGGGCGGACAGGCAAGAGACCCAGTACTTC. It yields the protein CASSPRADRQETQYF.

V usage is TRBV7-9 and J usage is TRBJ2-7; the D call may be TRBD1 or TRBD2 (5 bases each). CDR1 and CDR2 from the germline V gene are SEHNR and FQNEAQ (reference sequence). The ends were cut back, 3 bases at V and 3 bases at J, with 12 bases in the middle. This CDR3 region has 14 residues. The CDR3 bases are TGTGCCAGCAGCTTGGGACCTCCCCTCTACGAGCAGTACGTC. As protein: CASSLGPPLYEQYV.

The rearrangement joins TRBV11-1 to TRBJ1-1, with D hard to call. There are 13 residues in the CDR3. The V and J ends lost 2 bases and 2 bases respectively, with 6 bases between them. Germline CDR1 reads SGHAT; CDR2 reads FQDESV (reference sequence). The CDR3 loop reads CASSLSRNTEAFF. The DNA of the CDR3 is TGTGCCAGCAGCTTATCCAGAAACACTGAAGCTTTCTTT. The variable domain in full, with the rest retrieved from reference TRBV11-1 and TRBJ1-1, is EAEVAQSPRYKITEKSQAVAFWCDPISGHATLYWYRQILGQGPELLVQFQDESVVDDSQLPKDRFSAERLKGVDSTLKIQPAELGDSAMYLCASSLSRNTEAFFGQGTRLTVV.

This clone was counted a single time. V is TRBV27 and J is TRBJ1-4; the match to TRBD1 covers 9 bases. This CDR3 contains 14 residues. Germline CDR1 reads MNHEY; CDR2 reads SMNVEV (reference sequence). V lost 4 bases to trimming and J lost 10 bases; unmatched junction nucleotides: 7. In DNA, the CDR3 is TGTGCCAGCAGTTCCATGGACAGGGGAGGAAAACTGTTTTTT. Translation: CASSSMDRGGKLFF.

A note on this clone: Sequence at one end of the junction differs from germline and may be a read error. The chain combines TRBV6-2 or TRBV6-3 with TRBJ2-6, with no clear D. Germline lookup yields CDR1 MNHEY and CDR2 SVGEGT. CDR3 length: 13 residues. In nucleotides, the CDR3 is TGTGCCAGCACTTACTCTGGGGCCAACGTCCTGACTTTC. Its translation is CASTYSGANVLTF.

CDR3 sequence: CATSRDKGQTYNEQFF. The CDR3 coding sequence is TGTGCCACCAGCAGAGATAAGGGACAGACTTACAATGAGCAGTTCTTC. The rearrangement uses TRBV15 and TRBJ2-1; 7 bases agree with TRBD1. This CDR3 is 16 amino acids long. Per the germline V gene, CDR1 is LNHNV and CDR2 is YYDKDF (reference sequence). Losses at the gene ends were 0 bases for V and 4 bases for J; bases not matched to a gene: 6.

CDR3 in amino acids: CASSPPFRDRRTEAFF. Here the CDR3 DNA reads TGTGCCAGCTCACCACCGTTTAGGGACAGACGGACTGAAGCTTTCTTT. The rearrangement links TRBV18 to TRBJ1-1; 7 nucleotides agree with TRBD1. The length of the CDR3 is 16 residues. Germline-derived CDR1 and CDR2 are KGHSH and LQKENI. The trim removed 0 bases at V and 5 bases at J, leaving 9 bases unmatched.